Presented here are 26 T cell receptor beta chains from one specimen sequenced in a study of blood T cell repertoires in COVID-19. Profiling relied on immunoSEQ multiplex PCR, and the TCRdb table lists in-frame clones only, not all of them. The sample has 100,000 to 150,000 clones; roughly four fifths are singletons. Sequencing used peripheral blood. These receptors came from a human donor in a cohort sampled during active COVID-19.

The chain couples TRBV7-2 to TRBJ2-3, with 12 positions matching TRBD2. V was clipped by 4 bases and J by 2 bases; unmatched bases: 4. The CDR3 consists of 16 residues. Germline lookup yields CDR1 SGHTA and CDR2 FQGNSA. CDR3 DNA sequence: TGTGCCAGCAGCTCTGCTAGCGGGGGGGCCACAGATACGCAGTATTTT. Translating gives CASSSASGGATDTQYF.

This chain connects TRBV28 to TRBJ2-7, with 14 nucleotides matching TRBD2. The CDR3 spans 18 residues. The V gene's germline CDR1 is MDHEN and CDR2 SYDVKM. V shed 5 bases, J shed 4 bases, and the junction held 13 bases outside the gene matches. The DNA of the CDR3 is TGTGCCAGCAGTACCGGGACTAGCGGGGGATACCTCCTTTACGAGCAGTACTTC. Protein product: CASSTGTSGGYLLYEQYF.

This clone was observed a single time. The DNA of the CDR3 is TGCGCCAGCAGCTTGGAGCAGGCAAGCTATGGCTACACCTTC. Protein product: CASSLEQASYGYTF. The chain combines TRBV5-1 with TRBJ1-2; D is uncertain. The V end was cut by 0 bases, the J end by 4 bases, with 10 bases between. Germline lookup yields CDR1 SGHRS and CDR2 YFSETQ. The CDR3 covers 14 residues.

The table lists this clone with a count of one. The rearrangement joins TRBV20-1 to TRBJ2-7, with 9 bases matching TRBD1. The V segment lost 3 bases and the J segment 2 bases; nucleotides outside the gene matches: 5. Germline V CDR1 and CDR2: DFQATT, SNEGSKA (reference sequence). This CDR3 spans 14 amino acids. This CDR3 is CSASAGTGTYEQYF. The CDR3 nucleotides are TGCAGTGCTAGTGCCGGGACAGGGACCTACGAGCAGTACTTC.

The rearrangement uses TRBV29-1 and TRBJ2-7; 8 bases match TRBD1. Germline CDR1 reads SQVTM; CDR2 reads ANQGSEA. The CDR3 contains 13 residues. V was pared by 1 base and J by 7 bases, with 6 bases of the junction left unmatched. The CDR3 nucleotides read TGCAGCGTTGAAGGGCAGGGGGCGGGAGAGCAGTACTTC. Its translation: CSVEGQGAGEQYF.

This clone has just a few counts. The V gene is TRBV7-8, the J gene TRBJ1-5, with 7 bases matching TRBD1. V was pared by 4 bases and J by 2 bases, with 17 bases of the junction left unmatched. CDR1 and CDR2 from the germline V gene are SGHVS and FQNEAQ. CDR3 length: 19 residues. The CDR3 sequence is CASSSAVRQGPLGNQPQHF. The CDR3 coding sequence is TGTGCCAGCAGCTCTGCCGTCAGACAGGGTCCTTTGGGCAATCAGCCCCAGCATTTT.

V usage is TRBV18 and J usage is TRBJ2-7, with D tentatively TRBD1 (5 bases). The CDR3 consists of 13 residues. Trimming pared 5 bases from V and 5 bases from J, leaving 13 bases between. Germline values: CDR1 KGHSH, CDR2 LQKENI. Written as DNA, the CDR3 is TGTGCCAGCTCATCTTTGGACAATAACGAGCAGTACTTC. Amino acids: CASSSLDNNEQYF.

V and J are TRBV20-1 and TRBJ2-2; D may be TRBD1 (5 bases). The CDR3 contains 15 residues. V lost 3 bases, J lost 4 bases, and 15 bases lay in between. Looked up from germline, CDR1 is DFQATT and CDR2 is SNEGSKA (reference sequence). This CDR3 reads CSASSSRVFTGELFF. The CDR3 coding sequence is TGCAGTGCTAGTTCCTCCAGGGTATTCACCGGGGAGCTGTTTTTT.

The CDR3 loop is CASRPGQRYTEAFF. CDR3 sequence (DNA): TGCGCCAGCAGGCCGGGACAGCGCTACACTGAAGCTTTCTTT. This chain connects TRBV10-1 to TRBJ1-1; 7 bases fit TRBD1. The germline V gene has CDR1 WNHNN and CDR2 SYGVQD (reference sequence). The V segment lost 6 bases and the J segment 3 bases; nucleotides outside the gene matches: 7. This CDR3 has 14 amino acids.

This sequence joins TRBV5-1 and TRBJ1-6, with 9 bases aligning to TRBD1. This CDR3 is 15 amino acids long. With 4 bases clipped from V and 6 bases from J, the junction kept 5 bases outside the gene matches. From germline, CDR1 is SGHRS and CDR2 YFSETQ. The CDR3 region is CASSPGQGINSPLHF. The CDR3 nucleotides are TGCGCCAGCAGCCCGGGACAGGGAATTAATTCACCCCTCCACTTT.

This chain links TRBV7-2 with TRBJ2-6; no definite D call. The germline V and J ends were trimmed by 1 base and 4 bases, with 11 bases remaining between them. CDR3 length equals 16 residues. Per germline, CDR1 SGHTA and CDR2 FQGNSA. As DNA, the CDR3 is TGTGCCAGCAGCTTAGTATACACCCTGGGGGCCAACGTCCTGACTTTC. It translates to CASSLVYTLGANVLTF.

CDR3 protein: CASSPGTVNRGETQYF. The CDR3 DNA follows: TGCGCCAGCAGCCCTGGGACAGTTAATCGAGGAGAGACCCAGTACTTC. The chain uses TRBV4-1 and TRBJ2-5; TRBD1 aligns across 7 bases. Germline CDR1 and CDR2: MGHRA and YSYEKL. V lost 4 bases and J lost 4; bases outside the gene matches: 12. CDR3 length: 16 amino acids.

The chain joins TRBV4-3 to TRBJ1-2; 11 bases align to TRBD1. Germline assignment: CDR1 LGHNA and CDR2 YSLEER. CDR3 length: 13 amino acids. The V segment lost 3 bases and the J segment 7 bases; nucleotides outside the gene matches: 1. The CDR3 loop is CASSQDRGLGYTF. The CDR3 region has the DNA TGCGCCAGCAGCCAGGACAGGGGGCTTGGCTACACCTTC.

The chain combines TRBV10-3 with TRBJ2-3, with TRBD1 as a possible D gene (6 bases). V lost 0 bases, J lost 2 bases, and 24 bases lay in between. Germline assignment: CDR1 ENHRY and CDR2 SYGVKD. The CDR3 covers 20 residues. The chain's CDR3 is CAISESPLPTGLIHTDTQYF. The CDR3 DNA is TGTGCCATCAGTGAGTCGCCCCTCCCGACAGGACTTATACACACAGATACGCAGTATTTT.

The rearrangement uses TRBV19 and TRBJ2-2; no definite D call. Trimming stripped 10 bases from V and 4 bases from J, with 19 bases between. CDR3 length: 15 amino acids. Germline assignment: CDR1 LNHDA and CDR2 SQIVND (reference sequence). The CDR3 is CATLPGIMSTGELFF. Written as DNA, the CDR3 is TGTGCCACCCTGCCAGGAATAATGTCCACCGGGGAGCTGTTTTTT.

The genes are TRBV11-3 and TRBJ1-1; tentative D call: TRBD1 (5 bases). This CDR3 is 13 amino acids long. V was shortened by 4 bases and J by 4 bases, with 10 bases between the two germline ends. Germline assignment: CDR1 SGHNT and CDR2 YENEEA. In nucleotides, the CDR3 is TGTGCCAGCAGCTCCGGACAAGCCACTGAAGCTTTCTTT. Protein product: CASSSGQATEAFF.

The chain couples TRBV7-7 to TRBJ2-5; no clear D gene. CDR1 is SSHAT and CDR2 is FNYEAQ in the germline V gene (reference sequence). V was clipped by 5 bases and J by 3 bases, with 10 bases between them. The CDR3 is made up of 13 amino acids. The CDR3 DNA reads as TGTGCCAGCAGCCAGAAGATAAAAGAGACCCAGTACTTC. It specifies CASSQKIKETQYF.

The table lists this clone with a count of one. V gene TRBV15 combines with J gene TRBJ2-1; maybe TRBD1 (7 bases). From germline, CDR1 is LNHNV and CDR2 YYDKDF (reference sequence). CDR3 size: 17 residues. V gave up 5 bases and J gave up 0 bases, with 17 bases separating them. The CDR3 loop reads CATSGRGQSYSYNEQFF. The DNA for the CDR3 is TGTGCCACCAGCGGGCGGGGACAGTCGTACTCCTACAATGAGCAGTTCTTC.

J is TRBJ2-7 and V is TRBV9; 8 nucleotides match TRBD2. This CDR3 is 13 amino acids long. Germline CDR1 reads SGDLS; CDR2 reads YYNGEE. Losses at the gene ends were 2 bases for V and 5 bases for J; bases not matched to a gene: 3. CDR3 nucleotides: TGTGCCAGCAGCGTGCGGGGGGTTGACGAGCAGTACTTC. This encodes CASSVRGVDEQYF.

Only a few counts were recorded for this clone. The chain recombines TRBV7-2 with TRBJ2-1; 8 bases align to TRBD1. The V and J ends lost 3 bases and 0 bases, in that order; junction bases with no gene match: 4. CDR3 length equals 16 residues. Germline loops: CDR1 SGHTA, CDR2 FQGNSA. This CDR3 is CASSFPGGSSYNEQFF. DNA of the CDR3: TGTGCCAGCAGCTTCCCAGGGGGCAGCTCCTACAATGAGCAGTTCTTC.

This clone occurred a few times. The chain couples TRBV5-1 to TRBJ1-5, with a tentative D call TRBD1 (5 bases). CDR3 length equals 14 residues. Trimming took off 2 bases at V and 9 bases at J, with 15 bases between the two ends. In germline, CDR1 is SGHRS, CDR2 YFSETQ. CDR3: CASSFDRGVGPQHF. CDR3 coding DNA: TGCGCCAGCAGCTTCGATAGGGGTGTCGGGCCCCAGCATTTT. The full variable domain, completed using reference TRBV5-1 and TRBJ1-5, is KAGVTQTPRYLIKTRGQQVTLSCSPISGHRSVSWYQQTPGQGLQFLFEYFSETQRNKGNFPGRFSGRQFSNSRSEMNVSTLELGDSALYLCASSFDRGVGPQHFGDGTRLSIL.

This chain joins TRBV6-2 or TRBV6-3 and TRBJ1-6; TRBD1 is a possible D gene (6 bases). Germline V gives CDR1 MNHEY, CDR2 SVGEGT. The ends were cut back, 8 bases at V and 2 bases at J, with 19 bases in the middle. The CDR3 runs 17 residues. This chain's CDR3 is CASCPSTGFPYNSPLHF. CDR3 DNA: TGTGCCAGCTGCCCCTCGACAGGCTTCCCCTATAATTCACCCCTCCACTTT.

The chain uses TRBV11-2 and TRBJ1-1, with D hard to call. This CDR3 is built from 14 residues. Germline V gene lookup returns CDR1 SGHAT and CDR2 FQNNGV. V was trimmed by 0 bases and J by 2 bases, leaving 7 bases between them. CDR3 coding DNA: TGTGCCAGCAGCTTAGACCCACACAACACTGAAGCTTTCTTT. It yields the protein CASSLDPHNTEAFF.

This clone was seen many times. The genes are TRBV5-4 and TRBJ2-3; TRBD2 matches at 7 bases. The V and J ends lost 5 bases and 1 base, in that order; junction bases with no gene match: 13. The CDR3 runs to 17 residues. Germline CDR1 and CDR2: SGHNT and YYREEE (reference sequence). The CDR3 DNA sequence: TGTGCCAGCAGATCGGAAGTCCTAGCGGTGGGCACAGATACGCAGTATTTT. Residues: CASRSEVLAVGTDTQYF.

The chain has TRBV3-1 (or the pseudogene TRBV3-2) and TRBJ1-6; unclear D gene. Germline V gene data show CDR1 as LGHDT and CDR2 as YNNKEL (reference sequence). Deletions cut 1 base from V and 6 bases from J, with 13 bases between. The CDR3 is 16 amino acids. The CDR3 here is CASSQGQHIGNSPLHF. The CDR3 DNA follows: TGTGCCAGCAGCCAAGGACAACACATCGGTAATTCACCCCTCCACTTT.

This rearrangement joins TRBV9 to TRBJ1-2, with D unresolved. Germline V CDR1 and CDR2: SGDLS, YYNGEE. The ends were cut back, 0 bases at V and 0 bases at J, with 6 bases in the middle. The CDR3 has 14 amino acids. Written as DNA, the CDR3 is TGTGCCAGCAGCGTAGGCAGTTCTAACTATGGCTACACCTTC. Translation: CASSVGSSNYGYTF. Drawing the rest from reference TRBV9 and TRBJ1-2, the complete variable domain is DSGVTQTPKHLITATGQRVTLRCSPRSGDLSVYWYQQSLDQGLQFLIQYYNGEERAKGNILERFSAQQFPDLHSELNLSSLELGDSALYFCASSVGSSNYGYTFGSGTRLTVV.